The entry below describes one TCR beta chain. The source of the sample is a study of siplizumab effects on memory and regulatory T cells. This table comes from immunoSEQ multiplex PCR, and its TCRdb copy is limited to in-frame clones, with some not included. The sample carries 50,000 or so clones, more than 85% recorded once. Germline V CDR1 and CDR2: SGDLS, YYNGEE. The V and J ends lost 0 bases and 0 bases, in that order; junction bases with no gene match: 3. The CDR3 loop spans 15 amino acids. Sequences were obtained from naive CD8+ T cells sorted from blood. The TCR comes from a human donor in good health. V gene TRBV9 combines with J gene TRBJ2-7; 7 bases fit TRBD1. The CDR3 sequence: CASSVARDSSYEQYF. CDR3 coding DNA: TGTGCCAGCAGCGTAGCCAGGGACAGCTCCTACGAGCAGTACTTC.